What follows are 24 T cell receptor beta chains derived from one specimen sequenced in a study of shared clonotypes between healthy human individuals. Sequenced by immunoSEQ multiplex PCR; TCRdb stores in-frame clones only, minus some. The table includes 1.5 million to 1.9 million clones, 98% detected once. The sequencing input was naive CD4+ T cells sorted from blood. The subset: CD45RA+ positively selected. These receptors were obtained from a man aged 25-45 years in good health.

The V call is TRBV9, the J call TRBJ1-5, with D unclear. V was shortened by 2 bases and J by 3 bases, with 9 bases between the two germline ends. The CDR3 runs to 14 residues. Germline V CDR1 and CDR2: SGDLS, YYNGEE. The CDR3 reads CASSVGSHNQPQHF. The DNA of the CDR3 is TGTGCCAGCAGCGTGGGCAGCCACAATCAGCCCCAGCATTTT.

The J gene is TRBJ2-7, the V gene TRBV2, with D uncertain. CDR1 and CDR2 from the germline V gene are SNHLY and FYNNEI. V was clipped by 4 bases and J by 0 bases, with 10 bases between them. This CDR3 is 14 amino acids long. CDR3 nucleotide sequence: TGTGCCAGCAGTGTATCTCGTAGCTCCTACGAGCAGTACTTC. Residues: CASSVSRSSYEQYF.

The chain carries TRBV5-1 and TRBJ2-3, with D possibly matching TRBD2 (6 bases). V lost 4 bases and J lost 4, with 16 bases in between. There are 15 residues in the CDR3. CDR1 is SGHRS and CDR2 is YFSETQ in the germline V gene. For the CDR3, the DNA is TGCGCCAGCAGCCCGGAGGGGAGTCTTGCAGATACGCAGTATTTT. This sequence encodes CASSPEGSLADTQYF.

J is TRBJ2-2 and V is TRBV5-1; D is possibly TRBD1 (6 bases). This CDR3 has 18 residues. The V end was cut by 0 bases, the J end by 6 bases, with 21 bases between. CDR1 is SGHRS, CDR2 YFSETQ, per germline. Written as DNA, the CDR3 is TGCGCCAGCAGCTTGGATCCCGTGGGCAGGGGAGCGGCCGGGGAGCTGTTTTTT. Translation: CASSLDPVGRGAAGELFF.

CDR3 DNA: TGTGCCAGCAGTGGTCCACGGGTAGCGGGAGTCGGGGAGCAGTTCTTC. This sequence encodes CASSGPRVAGVGEQFF. The V and J genes are TRBV6-1 and TRBJ2-1; 9 bases fit TRBD2. The J segment lost 10 bases and the V segment lost 4 bases, leaving 14 bases of the junction unmatched. Per the germline V gene, CDR1 is MNHNS and CDR2 is SASEGT. There are 16 residues in the CDR3.

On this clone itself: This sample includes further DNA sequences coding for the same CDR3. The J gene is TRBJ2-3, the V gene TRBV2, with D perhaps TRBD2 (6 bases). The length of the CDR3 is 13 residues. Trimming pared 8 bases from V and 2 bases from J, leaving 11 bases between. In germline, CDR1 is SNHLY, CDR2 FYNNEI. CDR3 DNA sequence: TGTGCCAGCTCGGGGGATCTCACAGATACGCAGTATTTT. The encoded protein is CASSGDLTDTQYF.

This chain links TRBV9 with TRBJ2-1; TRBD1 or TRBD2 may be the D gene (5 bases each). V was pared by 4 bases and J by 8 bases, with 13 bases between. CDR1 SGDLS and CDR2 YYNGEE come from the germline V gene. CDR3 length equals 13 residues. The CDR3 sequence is CASSFLWGYEQFF. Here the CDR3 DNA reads TGTGCCAGCAGCTTCCTCTGGGGGTATGAGCAGTTCTTC. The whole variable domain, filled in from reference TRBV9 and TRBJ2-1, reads DSGVTQTPKHLITATGQRVTLRCSPRSGDLSVYWYQQSLDQGLQFLIQYYNGEERAKGNILERFSAQQFPDLHSELNLSSLELGDSALYFCASSFLWGYEQFFGPGTRLTVL.

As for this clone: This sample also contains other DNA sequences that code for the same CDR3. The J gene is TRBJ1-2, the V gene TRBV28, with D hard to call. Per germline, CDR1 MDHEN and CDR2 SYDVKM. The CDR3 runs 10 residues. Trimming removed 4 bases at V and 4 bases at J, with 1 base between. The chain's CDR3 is CASSSYGYTF. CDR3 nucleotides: TGTGCCAGCAGTTCCTATGGCTACACCTTC.

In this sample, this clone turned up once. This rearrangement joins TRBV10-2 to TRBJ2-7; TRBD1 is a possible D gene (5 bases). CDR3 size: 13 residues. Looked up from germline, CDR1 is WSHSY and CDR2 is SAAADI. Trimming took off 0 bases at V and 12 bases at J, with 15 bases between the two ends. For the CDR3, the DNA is TGCGCCAGCAGTGAGTCGACTCGTACAGGCCTGTACTTC. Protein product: CASSESTRTGLYF.

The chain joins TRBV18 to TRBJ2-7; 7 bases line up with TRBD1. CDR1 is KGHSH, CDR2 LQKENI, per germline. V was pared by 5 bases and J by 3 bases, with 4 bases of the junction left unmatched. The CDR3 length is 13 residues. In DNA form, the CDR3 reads TGTGCCAGCTCATCGGGACAGTTCTACGAGCAGTACTTC. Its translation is CASSSGQFYEQYF.

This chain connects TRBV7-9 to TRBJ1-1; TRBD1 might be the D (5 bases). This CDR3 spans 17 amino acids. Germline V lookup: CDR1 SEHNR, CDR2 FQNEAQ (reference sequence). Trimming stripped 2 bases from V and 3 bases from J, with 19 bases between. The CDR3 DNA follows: TGTGCCAGCAGCTTATCGGGGCCAGAGGGATGGTACACTGAAGCTTTCTTT. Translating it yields CASSLSGPEGWYTEAFF.

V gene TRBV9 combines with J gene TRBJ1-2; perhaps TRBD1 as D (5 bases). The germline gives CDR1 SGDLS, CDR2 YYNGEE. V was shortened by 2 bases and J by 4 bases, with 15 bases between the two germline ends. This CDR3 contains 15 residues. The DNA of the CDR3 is TGTGCCAGCAGCGTCGCCCCCCAGGGTAGCTATGGCTACACCTTC. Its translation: CASSVAPQGSYGYTF. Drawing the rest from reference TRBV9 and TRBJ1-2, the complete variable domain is DSGVTQTPKHLITATGQRVTLRCSPRSGDLSVYWYQQSLDQGLQFLIQYYNGEERAKGNILERFSAQQFPDLHSELNLSSLELGDSALYFCASSVAPQGSYGYTFGSGTRLTVV.

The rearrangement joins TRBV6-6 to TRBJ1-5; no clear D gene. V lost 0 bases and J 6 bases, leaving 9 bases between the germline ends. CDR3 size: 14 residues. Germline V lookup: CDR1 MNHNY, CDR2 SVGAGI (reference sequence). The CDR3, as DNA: TGTGCCAGCAGTTACTCGAGGACTCTTCAGCCCCAGCATTTT. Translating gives CASSYSRTLQPQHF.

The CDR3 spells CASSELGIYEQYF. DNA of the CDR3: TGTGCCAGCAGTGAATTGGGAATTTACGAGCAGTACTTC. The chain is built from TRBV6-1 and TRBJ2-7; D unresolved. The CDR3 contains 13 residues. Germline V gives CDR1 MNHNS, CDR2 SASEGT. The V end lost 2 bases, the J end lost 4 bases, and 9 bases lay between the germline ends.

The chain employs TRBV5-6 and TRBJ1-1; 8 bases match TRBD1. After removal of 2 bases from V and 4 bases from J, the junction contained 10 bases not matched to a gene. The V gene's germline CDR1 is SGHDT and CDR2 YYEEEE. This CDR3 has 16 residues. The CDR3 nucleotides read TGTGCCAGCAGCTTAAGACAGGGGAGGTGGGTCACTGAAGCTTTCTTT. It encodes CASSLRQGRWVTEAFF.

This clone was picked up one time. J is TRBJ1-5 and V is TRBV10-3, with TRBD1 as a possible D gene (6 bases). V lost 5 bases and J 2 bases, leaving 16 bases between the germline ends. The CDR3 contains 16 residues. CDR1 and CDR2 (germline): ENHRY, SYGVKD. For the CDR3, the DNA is TGTGCCATCAGTCCAGGGGCGGGGGACGGCAATCAGCCCCAGCATTTT. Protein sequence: CAISPGAGDGNQPQHF.

In nucleotides, the CDR3 is TGTGCCAGCAGCCCCCTAGGTCGAGGAAACACCATATATTTT. Translated, it gives CASSPLGRGNTIYF. The gene calls are TRBV7-8 and TRBJ1-3; the D is unclear. Trimming took off 5 bases at V and 4 bases at J, with 12 bases between the two ends. Germline CDR1 and CDR2: SGHVS and FQNEAQ. This CDR3 comprises 14 residues.

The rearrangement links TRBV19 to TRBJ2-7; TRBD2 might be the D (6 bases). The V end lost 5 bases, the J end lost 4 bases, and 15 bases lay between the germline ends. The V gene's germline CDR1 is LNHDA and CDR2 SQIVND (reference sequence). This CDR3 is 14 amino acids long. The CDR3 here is CASSSGRTGYEQYF. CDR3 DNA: TGTGCCAGTAGTTCGGGGAGGACGGGGTACGAGCAGTACTTC.

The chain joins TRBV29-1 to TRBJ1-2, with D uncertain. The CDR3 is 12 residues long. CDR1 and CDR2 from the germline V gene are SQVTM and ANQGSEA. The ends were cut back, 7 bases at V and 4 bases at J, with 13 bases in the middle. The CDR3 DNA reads TGCAGCGCAAGACTGGACGGCTATGGCTACACCTTC. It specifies CSARLDGYGYTF. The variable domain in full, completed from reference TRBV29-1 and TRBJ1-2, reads SAVISQKPSRDICQRGTSLTIQCQVDSQVTMMFWYRQQPGQSLTLIATANQGSEATYESGFVIDKFPISRPNLTFSTLTVSNMSPEDSSIYLCSARLDGYGYTFGSGTRLTVV.

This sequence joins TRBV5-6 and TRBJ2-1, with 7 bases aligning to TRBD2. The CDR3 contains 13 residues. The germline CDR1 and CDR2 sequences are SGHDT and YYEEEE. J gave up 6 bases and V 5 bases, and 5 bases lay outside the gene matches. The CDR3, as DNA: TGTGCCAGCAGGAATAGCGGGCCCAATGAGCAGTTCTTC. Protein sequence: CASRNSGPNEQFF.

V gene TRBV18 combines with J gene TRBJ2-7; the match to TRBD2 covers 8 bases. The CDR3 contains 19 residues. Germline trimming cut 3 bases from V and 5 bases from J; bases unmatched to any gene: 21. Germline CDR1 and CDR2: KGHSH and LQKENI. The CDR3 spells CASSPGTSGRAHVSHEQYF. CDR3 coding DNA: TGTGCCAGCTCACCCGGGACTAGTGGGAGGGCCCATGTAAGCCACGAGCAGTACTTC.

The CDR3 region has the DNA TGTGCCAGCAGCTTGGGACTAGCGACGAACACCGGGGAGCTGTTTTTT. The encoded protein is CASSLGLATNTGELFF. V gene TRBV5-4 combines with J gene TRBJ2-2, with 8 bases aligning to TRBD2. The CDR3 runs to 16 residues. Germline trimming cut 0 bases from V and 0 bases from J; bases unmatched to any gene: 1. Germline V CDR1 and CDR2: SGHNT, YYREEE (reference sequence).

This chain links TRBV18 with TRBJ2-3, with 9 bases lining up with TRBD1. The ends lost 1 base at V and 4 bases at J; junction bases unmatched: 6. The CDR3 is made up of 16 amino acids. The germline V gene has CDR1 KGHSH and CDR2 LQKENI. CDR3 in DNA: TGTGCCAGCTCACCACTCGGGACAGGGCAAGCAGATACGCAGTATTTT. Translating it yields CASSPLGTGQADTQYF.

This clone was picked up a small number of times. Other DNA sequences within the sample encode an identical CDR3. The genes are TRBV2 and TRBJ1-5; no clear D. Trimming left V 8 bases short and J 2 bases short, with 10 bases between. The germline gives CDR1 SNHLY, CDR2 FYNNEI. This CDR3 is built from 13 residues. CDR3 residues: CASRVSGNQPQHF. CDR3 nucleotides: TGTGCCAGCCGGGTCTCGGGCAATCAGCCCCAGCATTTT.